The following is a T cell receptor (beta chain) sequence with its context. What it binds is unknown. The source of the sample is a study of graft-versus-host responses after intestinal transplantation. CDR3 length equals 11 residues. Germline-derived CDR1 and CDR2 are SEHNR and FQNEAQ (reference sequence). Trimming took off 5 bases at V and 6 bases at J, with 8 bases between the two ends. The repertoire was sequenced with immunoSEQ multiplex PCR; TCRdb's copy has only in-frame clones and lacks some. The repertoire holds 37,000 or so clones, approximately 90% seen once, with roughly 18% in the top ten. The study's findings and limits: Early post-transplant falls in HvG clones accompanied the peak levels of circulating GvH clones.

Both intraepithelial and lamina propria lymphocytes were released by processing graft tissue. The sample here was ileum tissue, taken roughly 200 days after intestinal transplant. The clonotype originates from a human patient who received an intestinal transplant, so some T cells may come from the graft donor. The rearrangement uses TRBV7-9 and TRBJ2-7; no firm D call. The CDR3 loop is CASSPSSEQYF. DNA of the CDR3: TGTGCCAGCAGCCCCTCGAGCGAGCAGTACTTC.